This is a list of T cell receptor beta chains from one sample in a study of OX40 agonist ivuxolimab in advanced cancers. Method: immunoSEQ multiplex PCR; TCRdb's copy keeps in-frame clones and lacks some. Of 35,000 or so clones in the sample, more than 70% were seen once. The source material was CD4+ or CD8+ T cells sorted from blood, sampled in a trial of the OX40 agonist ivuxolimab. These receptors were taken from an adult with an advanced solid tumor such as melanoma, head and neck, liver or kidney cancer. CDR3s include the opening cysteine and the closing phenylalanine or tryptophan. The D gene is left open where the match is weak. The size field is filled for only some rows; it gives once, few, many or a size class.

d_gene	v_gene	j_gene	abundance	CDR3nt	CDR3aa
NA	TRBV14	TRBJ2-4	NA	TGTGCCAGCAGCCAAGCCGGGAAAACCAAAAACATTCAGTACTTC	CASSQAGKTKNIQYF
NA	TRBV11-2	TRBJ1-1	NA	TGTGCCAGCAGCCTCCTTAGTGCCACTGAAGCTTTCTTT	CASSLLSATEAFF
NA	TRBV18	TRBJ1-4	NA	TGTGCCAGCTCTCCTGGACAGCCTGCAACTAATGAAAAACTGTTTTTT	CASSPGQPATNEKLFF
NA	TRBV11-3	TRBJ2-2	NA	TGTGCCAGCAGCTTAGTTAATCAAGACACCGGGGAGCTGTTTTTT	CASSLVNQDTGELFF
NA	TRBV11-2	TRBJ1-2	NA	TGTGCCAGCAGCTTGGCGGGTACCCGTAGCGATGGCTACACCTTC	CASSLAGTRSDGYTF
NA	TRBV30	TRBJ1-2	once	TGTGCCTGGAGTGGACCTGGAGGTGGCTACACCTTC	CAWSGPGGGYTF
NA	TRBV5-1	TRBJ2-5	few	TGCGCCAGCAGCTACCGTCCAAATGGAGGGGAGTACCAAGAGACCCAGTACTTC	CASSYRPNGGEYQETQYF
NA	TRBV28	TRBJ2-7	NA	TGTGCCAGCAGTCGGGGAGGGGGAGAAGCGGAGCAGTACTTC	CASSRGGGEAEQYF
TRBD2	TRBV7-3	TRBJ2-3	NA	TGTGCCAGCAGCCGGCGGGGGTCCACAGATACGCAGTATTTT	CASSRRGSTDTQYF
NA	TRBV7-2	TRBJ1-4	once	TGTGCCAGCAGCTTAAGGACCACTAATGAAAAACTGTTTTTT	CASSLRTTNEKLFF
TRBD2	TRBV11-2	TRBJ2-3	once	TGTGCCAGCAGCGCTAGCGGGGTCACAGATACGCAGTATTTT	CASSASGVTDTQYF
NA	TRBV5-1	TRBJ1-3	NA	TGCGCCAGCAGCGAAAAGGACGAGGGAAACACCATATATTTT	CASSEKDEGNTIYF
NA	TRBV19	TRBJ2-3	NA	TGTGCCAGTAGTACTTGGTTGGGCACAGATACGCAGTATTTT	CASSTWLGTDTQYF
NA	TRBV11-1	TRBJ1-1	NA	TGTGCCAGCAGTCCTCAGGGGCAACAGACTGAAGCTTTCTTT	CASSPQGQQTEAFF
TRBD2	TRBV9	TRBJ2-5	NA	TGTGCCAGCAGCGTAGGGGCTAGCGGGAGTTTAGAGACCCAGTACTTC	CASSVGASGSLETQYF
NA	TRBV21-1	TRBJ1-2	NA	TGTGCCAGCAGCAAAGTGGGGGTCGAAGGGGGCGCGAGGTACACCTTC	CASSKVGVEGGARYTF
TRBD1	TRBV5-1	TRBJ1-1	NA	TGCGCCAGCAGCTTCTACAGGGGCCCGAACACTGAAGCTTTCTTT	CASSFYRGPNTEAFF
TRBD2	TRBV9	TRBJ2-5	NA	TGTGCCAGCAGCGTAGATAGCGGGAGAGGAGAGACCCAGTACTTC	CASSVDSGRGETQYF
TRBD1	TRBV7-3	TRBJ1-2	once	TGTGCCAGCAGCCGGGACAGGGAGGATGGCTACACCTTC	CASSRDREDGYTF
NA	TRBV25-1	TRBJ1-1	once	TGTGCCAGCGCCCCACCCGAGGCCGGCCCTGAAGCTTTCTTT	CASAPPEAGPEAFF
NA	TRBV27	TRBJ2-7	once	TGTGCCAGCAGTTCTAGCGTGACCTCCTACGAGCAGTACTTC	CASSSSVTSYEQYF
NA	TRBV10-3	TRBJ1-2	NA	TGTGCCCCTCGTGGGTATCACTATGGCTACACCTTC	CAPRGYHYGYTF
TRBD1	TRBV7-2	TRBJ1-1	NA	TGTGCCAGCAGCCTCAGACAGGGTAGGATCACTGAAGCTTTCTTT	CASSLRQGRITEAFF
NA	TRBV4-2	TRBJ1-1	NA	TGTGCCAGCAGCCAAGAGGTGGTGGGGGTGAACACTGAAGCTTTCTTT	CASSQEVVGVNTEAFF
NA	TRBV11-3	TRBJ2-1	NA	TGTGCCAGCAGCTTAGGGCGGAGCTCCTACAATGAGCAGTTCTTC	CASSLGRSSYNEQFF